This TCR beta chain was recorded in a study of Ad26.COV2.S vaccination and SARS-CoV-2 variants. On the study more broadly: Enrollment placed the donor in the COV1001 Ad26.COV2.S trial arm. Ad26.COV2.S shots went into the muscle once or twice, 56 days apart.

Measured with immunoSEQ multiplex PCR; TCRdb has only the in-frame clones, and not every one. The profile shows about 440,000 clones, roughly 87% of them singletons. As to treatment: roughly 20 received Ad26.COV2.S at low or high dose, single or two shots; five or six received placebo; per-sample allocation not given. Repertoires come from day 63 after the first vaccine or placebo injection. An 18-55-year-old adult in Boston served as donor. V was cut by 5 bases and J by 5 bases, with 10 bases left in between. The germline V gene has CDR1 DFQATT and CDR2 SNEGSKA (reference sequence). The CDR3 has 11 amino acids.

The chain couples TRBV20-1 to TRBJ2-7; D unresolved. This TCR was recovered from a person between 18 and 59 years old who received the Ad26.COV2.S COVID-19 vaccine or a placebo. This material consisted of peripheral blood, taken in a trial of Ad26.COV2.S vaccine versus placebo. CDR3 region: CSALRENEQYF. DNA of the CDR3: TGCAGTGCTCTAAGGGAAAACGAGCAGTACTTC.